Detailed here is one T cell receptor (beta chain). Germline and junction disagree at one end, which may indicate a read error. Germline CDR1 and CDR2: SQVTM and ANQGSEA. This CDR3 comprises 13 residues. Alongside blood RNA obtained from unsorted whole blood, germline DNA was also extracted. About 3.6 milliliters of peripheral blood were collected before surgery. This sample was taken from a study of tumor-infiltrating lymphocytes in primary liver carcinoma. The authors made TCR beta cDNA from about 500 ng total RNA with a constant-region primer. ARM-PCR, slightly modified, supplied the TCR beta libraries through three nested multiplex PCR rounds. The first two PCR rounds used TRBV1-TRBV30 primers with a Cbeta primer, roughly 10 cycles each. TCRdb reprocessed the multiplex PCR reads with MiXCR, giving one entry per CDR3 protein. The table shows about 320,000 distinct CDR3 sequences, with 50% to 75% occurring only once.

This sequence originates from a woman aged 25 to 39 with primary liver carcinoma and hepatitis B virus infection. Specimen: peripheral blood. The chain carries TRBV29-1 and TRBJ1-2, with D possibly TRBD1 on 6 matching bases. The DNA of the CDR3 is TGCAGTGTTGAGCAGGGGAAGGGAGACCGCTACACCTTC. It codes for CSVEQGKGDRYTF. Drawing the rest from reference TRBV29-1 and TRBJ1-2, the complete variable domain is SAVISQKPSRDICQRGTSLTIQCQVDSQVTMMFWYRQQPGQSLTLIATANQGSEATYESGFVIDKFPISRPNLTFSTLTVSNMSPEDSSIYLCSVEQGKGDRYTFGSGTRLTVV.